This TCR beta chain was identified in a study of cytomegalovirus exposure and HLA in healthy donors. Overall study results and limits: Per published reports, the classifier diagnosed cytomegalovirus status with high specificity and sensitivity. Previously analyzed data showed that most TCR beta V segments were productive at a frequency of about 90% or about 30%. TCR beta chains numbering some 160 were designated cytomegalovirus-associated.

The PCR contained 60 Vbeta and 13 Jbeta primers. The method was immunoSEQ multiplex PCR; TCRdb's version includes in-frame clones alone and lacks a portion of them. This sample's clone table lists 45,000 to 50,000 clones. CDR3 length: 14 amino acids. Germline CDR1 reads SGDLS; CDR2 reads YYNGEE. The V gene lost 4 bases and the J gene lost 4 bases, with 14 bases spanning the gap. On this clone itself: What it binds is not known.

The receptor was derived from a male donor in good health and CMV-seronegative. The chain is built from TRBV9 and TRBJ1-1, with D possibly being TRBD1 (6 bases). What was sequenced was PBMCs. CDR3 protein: CASSKVQGGTEAFF. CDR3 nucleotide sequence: TGTGCCAGCAGCAAAGTACAGGGCGGCACTGAAGCTTTCTTT. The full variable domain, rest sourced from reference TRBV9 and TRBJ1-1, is DSGVTQTPKHLITATGQRVTLRCSPRSGDLSVYWYQQSLDQGLQFLIQYYNGEERAKGNILERFSAQQFPDLHSELNLSSLELGDSALYFCASSKVQGGTEAFFGQGTRLTVV.